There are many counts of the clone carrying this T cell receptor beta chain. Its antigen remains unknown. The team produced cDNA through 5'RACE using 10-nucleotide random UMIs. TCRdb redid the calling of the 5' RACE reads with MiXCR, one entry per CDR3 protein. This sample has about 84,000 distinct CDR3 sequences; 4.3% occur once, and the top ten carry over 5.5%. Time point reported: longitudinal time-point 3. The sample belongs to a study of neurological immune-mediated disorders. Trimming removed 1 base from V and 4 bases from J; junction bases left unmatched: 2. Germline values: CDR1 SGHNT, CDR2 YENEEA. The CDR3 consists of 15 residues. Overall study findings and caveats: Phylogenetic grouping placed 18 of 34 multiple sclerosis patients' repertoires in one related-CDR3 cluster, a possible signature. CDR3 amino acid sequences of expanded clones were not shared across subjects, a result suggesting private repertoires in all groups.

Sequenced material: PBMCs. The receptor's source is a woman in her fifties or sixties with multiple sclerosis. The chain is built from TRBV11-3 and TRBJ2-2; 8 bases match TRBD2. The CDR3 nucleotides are TGTGCCAGCAGCTTAGCTCGGGGGGGCACCGGGGAGCTGTTTTTT. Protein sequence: CASSLARGGTGELFF.